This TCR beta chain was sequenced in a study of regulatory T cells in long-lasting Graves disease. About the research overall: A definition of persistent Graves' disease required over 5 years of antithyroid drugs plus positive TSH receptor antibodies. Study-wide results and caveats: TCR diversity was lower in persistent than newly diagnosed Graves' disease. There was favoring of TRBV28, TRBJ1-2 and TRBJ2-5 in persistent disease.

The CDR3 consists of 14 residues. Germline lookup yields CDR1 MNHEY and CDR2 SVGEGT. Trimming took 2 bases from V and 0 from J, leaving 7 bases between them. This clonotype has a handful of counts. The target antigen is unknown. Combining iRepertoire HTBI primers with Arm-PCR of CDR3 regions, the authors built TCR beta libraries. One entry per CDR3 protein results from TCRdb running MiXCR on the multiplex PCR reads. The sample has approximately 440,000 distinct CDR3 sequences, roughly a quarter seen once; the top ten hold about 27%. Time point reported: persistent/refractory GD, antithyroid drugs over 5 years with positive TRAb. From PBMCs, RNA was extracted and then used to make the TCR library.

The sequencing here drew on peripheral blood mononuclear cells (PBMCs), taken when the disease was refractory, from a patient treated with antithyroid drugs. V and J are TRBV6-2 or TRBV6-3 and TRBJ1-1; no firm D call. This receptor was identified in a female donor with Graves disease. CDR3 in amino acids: CASSYRTVNTEAFF. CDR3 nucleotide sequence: TGTGCCAGCAGTTACCGCACGGTGAACACTGAAGCTTTCTTT.